Shown below are 8 T cell receptor beta chains from a single sample sequenced in a study of a mutant IDH1 vaccine in newly diagnosed glioma. The method was immunoSEQ multiplex PCR; TCRdb's version includes in-frame clones alone and lacks a portion of them. The sample lists 90,000 to 100,000 clones; approximately 90% were seen once. The sample's time point: baseline, week 1 (first vaccination visit). Treatment described: pre-vaccination baseline after standard-of-care therapy. Source: PBMCs, taken from a glioma patient treated with radiotherapy, temozolomide or both. These receptors were obtained from a woman in her fifties or sixties with glioma.

The CDR3 nucleotides read TGTGCCAGCTCAAGAACCGGGACAGCGGATCAGCCCCAGCATTTT. This codes for CASSRTGTADQPQHF. This sequence joins TRBV18 and TRBJ1-5, with 7 bases identical to TRBD1. Germline CDR1 reads KGHSH; CDR2 reads LQKENI. The CDR3 sequence is 15 residues long. V trimming: 5 bases; J trimming: 5 bases; junction bases outside the gene matches: 9.

The rearrangement links TRBV30 to TRBJ2-5, with a weak D call TRBD1 (5 bases). This CDR3 has 13 residues. V was pared by 0 bases and J by 5 bases, with 10 bases between. Looked up from germline, CDR1 is GTSNPN and CDR2 is SVGIG (reference sequence). For the CDR3, the DNA is TGTGCCTGGAGTGTAGGCAGGGCGGAGACCCAGTACTTC. Residues: CAWSVGRAETQYF.

This clone occurred once. V gene TRBV30 combines with J gene TRBJ2-7; weak D call: TRBD2 (6 bases). Germline V gene sequence: CDR1 GTSNPN, CDR2 SVGIG (reference sequence). The V end was cut by 5 bases, the J end by 1 base, with 15 bases between. The CDR3 has 14 amino acids. CDR3 sequence reads: CAWERAGISYEQYF. The CDR3 DNA follows: TGTGCCTGGGAGAGAGCGGGTATATCCTACGAGCAGTACTTC.

This chain connects TRBV6-1 to TRBJ2-7; possibly TRBD1 or TRBD2 for D (5 bases each). Germline assignment: CDR1 MNHNS and CDR2 SASEGT. The V end was cut by 6 bases, the J end by 4 bases, with 16 bases between. This CDR3 comprises 14 residues. The CDR3 reads CASSPGTTSYEQYF. DNA for the CDR3: TGTGCCAGCAGCCCCGGGACCACTTCATACGAGCAGTACTTC.

The V call is TRBV6-5, the J call TRBJ2-7; tentative D call: TRBD2 (5 bases). CDR3 size: 14 residues. V lost 3 bases and J 3 bases, leaving 12 bases between the germline ends. Germline CDR1 MNHEY, CDR2 SVGAGI. CDR3 DNA sequence: TGTGCCAGCAGTTATCTCCCTACTAGCTACGAGCAGTACTTC. Its translation is CASSYLPTSYEQYF.

The rearrangement uses TRBV9 and TRBJ1-1; TRBD1 aligns across 8 bases. The CDR3 contains 13 residues. V lost 4 bases to trimming and J lost 1 base; unmatched junction nucleotides: 0. Germline V gene data show CDR1 as SGDLS and CDR2 as YYNGEE. Written as DNA, the CDR3 is TGTGCCAGCAGCCAGGGGGCGAACACTGAAGCTTTCTTT. Translated, it gives CASSQGANTEAFF. Based on the CDR3 plus reference TRBV9 and TRBJ1-1, the full variable domain is DSGVTQTPKHLITATGQRVTLRCSPRSGDLSVYWYQQSLDQGLQFLIQYYNGEERAKGNILERFSAQQFPDLHSELNLSSLELGDSALYFCASSQGANTEAFFGQGTRLTVV.

Notes on this clone: At one of its ends the junction is not consistent with the germline gene, which may arise from a read error. The chain joins TRBV5-1 to TRBJ2-1; no reliable D call. CDR1 SGHRS and CDR2 YFSETQ come from the germline V gene. There are 13 residues in the CDR3. The CDR3: CASSLGLSNEPFF. The CDR3 DNA sequence: TGCGCCAGCAGCTTGGGACTTTCCAATGAGCCGTTCTTC.

J is TRBJ2-2 and V is TRBV30; 8 bases are a match to TRBD2. J gave up 7 bases and V 1 base, and 14 bases lay outside the gene matches. The CDR3 is 17 amino acids. The germline gives CDR1 GTSNPN, CDR2 SVGIG (reference sequence). The CDR3 bases are TGTGCCTGGAGTGGGGTGGCGAGCGGGAGTGTCGGCGGGGAGCTGTTTTTT. Its translation: CAWSGVASGSVGGELFF.